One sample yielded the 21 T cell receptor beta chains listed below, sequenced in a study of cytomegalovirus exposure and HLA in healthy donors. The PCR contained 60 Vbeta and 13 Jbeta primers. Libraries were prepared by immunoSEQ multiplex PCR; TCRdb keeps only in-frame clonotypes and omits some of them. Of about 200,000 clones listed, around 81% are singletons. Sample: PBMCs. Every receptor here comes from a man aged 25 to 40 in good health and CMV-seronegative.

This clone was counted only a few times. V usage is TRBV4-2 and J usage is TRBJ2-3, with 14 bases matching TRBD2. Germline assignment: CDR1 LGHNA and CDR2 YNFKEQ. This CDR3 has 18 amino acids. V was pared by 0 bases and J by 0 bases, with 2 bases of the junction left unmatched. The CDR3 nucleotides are TGTGCCAGCAGCCAAGAGGGACTAGCGGGAGTTAGCACAGATACGCAGTATTTT. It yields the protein CASSQEGLAGVSTDTQYF.

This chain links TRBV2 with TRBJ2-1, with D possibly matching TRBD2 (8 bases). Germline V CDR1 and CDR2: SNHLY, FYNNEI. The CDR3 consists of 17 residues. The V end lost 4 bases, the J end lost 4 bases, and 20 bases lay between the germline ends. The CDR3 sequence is CASSGDRAGLVYNEQFF. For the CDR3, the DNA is TGTGCCAGCAGTGGAGACAGGGCGGGACTAGTATACAATGAGCAGTTCTTC.

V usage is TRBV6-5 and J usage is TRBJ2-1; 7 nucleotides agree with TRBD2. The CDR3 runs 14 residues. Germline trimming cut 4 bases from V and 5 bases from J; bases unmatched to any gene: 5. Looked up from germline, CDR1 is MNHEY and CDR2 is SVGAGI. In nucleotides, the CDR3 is TGTGCCAGCAGTTTGGTGGGAGGGGACAATGAGCAGTTCTTC. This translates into CASSLVGGDNEQFF.

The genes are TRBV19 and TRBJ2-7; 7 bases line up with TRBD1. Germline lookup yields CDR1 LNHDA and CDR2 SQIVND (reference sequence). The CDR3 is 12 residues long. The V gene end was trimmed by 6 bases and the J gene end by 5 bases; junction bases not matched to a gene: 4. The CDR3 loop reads CASRGQVDEQYF. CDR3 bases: TGTGCCAGTAGAGGACAGGTCGACGAGCAGTACTTC.

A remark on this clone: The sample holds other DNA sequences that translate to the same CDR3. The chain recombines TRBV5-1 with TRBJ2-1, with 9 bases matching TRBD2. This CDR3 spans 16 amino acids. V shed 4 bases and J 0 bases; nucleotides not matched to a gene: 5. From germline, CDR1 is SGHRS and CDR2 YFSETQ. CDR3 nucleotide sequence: TGCGCCAGCAGCAGACTTAGCGGGAGCTCCTACAATGAGCAGTTCTTC. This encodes CASSRLSGSSYNEQFF.

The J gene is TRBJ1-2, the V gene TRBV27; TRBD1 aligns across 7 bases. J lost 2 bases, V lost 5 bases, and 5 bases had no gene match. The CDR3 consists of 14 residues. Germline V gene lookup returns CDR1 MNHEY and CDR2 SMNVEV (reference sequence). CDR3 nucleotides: TGTGCCAGCAGTCGGGGGGGACAGAACTATGGCTACACCTTC. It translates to CASSRGGQNYGYTF.

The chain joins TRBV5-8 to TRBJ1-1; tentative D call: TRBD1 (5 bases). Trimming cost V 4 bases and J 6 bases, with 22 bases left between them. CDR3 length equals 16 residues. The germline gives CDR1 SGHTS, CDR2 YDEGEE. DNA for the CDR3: TGTGCCAGCAGCCGGGGCAGGGACTCACTGGGGCCTGAAGCTTTCTTT. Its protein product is CASSRGRDSLGPEAFF.

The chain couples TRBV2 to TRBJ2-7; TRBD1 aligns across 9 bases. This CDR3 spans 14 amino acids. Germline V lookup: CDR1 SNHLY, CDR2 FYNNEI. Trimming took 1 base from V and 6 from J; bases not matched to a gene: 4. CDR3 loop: CASSEGMTGGEQYF. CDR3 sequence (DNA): TGTGCCAGCAGTGAAGGGATGACAGGGGGCGAGCAGTACTTC.

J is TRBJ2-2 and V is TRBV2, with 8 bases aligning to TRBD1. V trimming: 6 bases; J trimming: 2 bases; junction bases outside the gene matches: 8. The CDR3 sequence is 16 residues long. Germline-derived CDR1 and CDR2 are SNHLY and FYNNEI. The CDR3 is CASSRQGKDNTGELFF. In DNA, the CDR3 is TGTGCCAGCAGCCGACAGGGGAAGGATAACACCGGGGAGCTGTTTTTT.

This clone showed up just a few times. This CDR3 reads CASRLGTGSYGYTF. CDR3 nucleotide sequence: TGTGCCAGCAGACTAGGGACAGGGAGCTATGGCTACACCTTC. This chain joins TRBV5-6 and TRBJ1-2, with 9 bases matching TRBD1. V dropped 5 bases and J dropped 4; count of bases not matched to a gene: 6. The length of the CDR3 is 14 residues. Germline V CDR1 and CDR2: SGHDT, YYEEEE. The variable domain in full, completed from reference TRBV5-6 and TRBJ1-2, reads DAGVTQSPTHLIKTRGQQVTLRCSPKSGHDTVSWYQQALGQGPQFIFQYYEEEERQRGNFPDRFSGHQFPNYSSELNVNALLLGDSALYLCASRLGTGSYGYTFGSGTRLTVV.

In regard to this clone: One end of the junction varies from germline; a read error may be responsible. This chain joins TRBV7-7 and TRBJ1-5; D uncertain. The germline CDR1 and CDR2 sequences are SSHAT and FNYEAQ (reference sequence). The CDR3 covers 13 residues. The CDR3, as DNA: TGTGCTAGCAGCCCCCAGTACAATCAGCCCCAGCATTTT. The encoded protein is CASSPQYNQPQHF.

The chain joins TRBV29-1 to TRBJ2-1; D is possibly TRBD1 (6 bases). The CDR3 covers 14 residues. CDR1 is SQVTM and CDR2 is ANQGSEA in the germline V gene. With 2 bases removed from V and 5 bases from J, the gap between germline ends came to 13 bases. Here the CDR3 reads CSVEQGRLHNEQFF. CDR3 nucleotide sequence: TGCAGCGTTGAACAGGGGCGCCTCCACAATGAGCAGTTCTTC.

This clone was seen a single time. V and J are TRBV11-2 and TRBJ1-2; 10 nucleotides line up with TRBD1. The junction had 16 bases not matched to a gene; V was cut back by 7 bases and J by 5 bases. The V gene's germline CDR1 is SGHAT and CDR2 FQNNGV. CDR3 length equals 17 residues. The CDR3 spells CASMPGDRGLGAYGYTF. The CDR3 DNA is TGTGCCAGCATGCCTGGGGACAGGGGCCTAGGGGCGTATGGCTACACCTTC.

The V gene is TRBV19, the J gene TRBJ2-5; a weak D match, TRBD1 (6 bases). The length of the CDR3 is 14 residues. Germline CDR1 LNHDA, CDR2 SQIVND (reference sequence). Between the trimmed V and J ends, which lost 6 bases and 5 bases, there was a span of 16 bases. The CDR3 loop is CASRAPGTIETQYF. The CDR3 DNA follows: TGTGCCAGTAGGGCGCCGGGGACAATTGAGACCCAGTACTTC.

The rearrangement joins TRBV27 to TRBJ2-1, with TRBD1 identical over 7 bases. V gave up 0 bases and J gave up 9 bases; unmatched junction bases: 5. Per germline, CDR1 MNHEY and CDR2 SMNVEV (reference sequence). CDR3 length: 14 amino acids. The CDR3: CASSLSVTGLEQFF. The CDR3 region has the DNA TGTGCCAGCAGTTTATCTGTGACAGGGCTTGAGCAGTTCTTC.

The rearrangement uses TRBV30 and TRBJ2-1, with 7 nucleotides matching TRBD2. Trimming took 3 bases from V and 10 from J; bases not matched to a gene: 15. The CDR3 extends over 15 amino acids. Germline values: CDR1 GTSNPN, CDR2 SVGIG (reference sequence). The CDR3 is CAWRDSGCPGCEQFF. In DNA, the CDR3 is TGTGCCTGGAGGGATAGCGGGTGTCCTGGTTGCGAGCAGTTCTTC.

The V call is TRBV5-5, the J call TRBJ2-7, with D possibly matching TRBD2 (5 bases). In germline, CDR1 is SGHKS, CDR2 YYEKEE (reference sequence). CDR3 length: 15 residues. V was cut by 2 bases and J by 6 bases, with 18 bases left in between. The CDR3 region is CASSFPPQARAEQYF. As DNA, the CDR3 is TGTGCCAGCAGCTTCCCCCCGCAGGCGAGGGCCGAGCAGTACTTC.

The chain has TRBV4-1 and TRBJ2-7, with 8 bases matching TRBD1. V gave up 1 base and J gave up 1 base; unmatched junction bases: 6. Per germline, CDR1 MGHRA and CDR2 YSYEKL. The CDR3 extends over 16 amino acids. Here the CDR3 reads CASSQAAGGVSYEQYF. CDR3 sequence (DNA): TGCGCCAGCAGCCAAGCTGCAGGGGGCGTATCCTACGAGCAGTACTTC.

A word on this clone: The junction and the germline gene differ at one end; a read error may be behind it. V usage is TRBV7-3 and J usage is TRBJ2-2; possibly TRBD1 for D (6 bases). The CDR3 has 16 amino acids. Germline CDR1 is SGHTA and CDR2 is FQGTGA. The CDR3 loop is CASSLTGHRNTGELFF. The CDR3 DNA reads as TGTGCCAGCAGTTTAACGGGACATCGCAACACCGGGGAGCTGTTTTTT.

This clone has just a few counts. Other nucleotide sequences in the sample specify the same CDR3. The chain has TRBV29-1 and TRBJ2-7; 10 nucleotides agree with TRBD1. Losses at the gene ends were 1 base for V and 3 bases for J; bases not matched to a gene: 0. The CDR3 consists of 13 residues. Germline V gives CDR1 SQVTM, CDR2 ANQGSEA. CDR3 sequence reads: CSVEGTGGYEQYF. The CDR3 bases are TGCAGCGTTGAAGGGACAGGGGGCTACGAGCAGTACTTC.

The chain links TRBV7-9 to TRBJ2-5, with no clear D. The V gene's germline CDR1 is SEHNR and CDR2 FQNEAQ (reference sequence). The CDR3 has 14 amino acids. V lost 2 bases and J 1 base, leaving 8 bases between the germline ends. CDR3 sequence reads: CASSLLASQETQYF. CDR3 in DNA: TGTGCCAGCAGCTTATTGGCCAGCCAAGAGACCCAGTACTTC. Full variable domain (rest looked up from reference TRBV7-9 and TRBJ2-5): DTGVSQNPRHKITKRGQNVTFRCDPISEHNRLYWYRQTLGQGPEFLTYFQNEAQLEKSRLLSDRFSAERPKGSFSTLEIQRTEQGDSAMYLCASSLLASQETQYFGPGTRLLVL.